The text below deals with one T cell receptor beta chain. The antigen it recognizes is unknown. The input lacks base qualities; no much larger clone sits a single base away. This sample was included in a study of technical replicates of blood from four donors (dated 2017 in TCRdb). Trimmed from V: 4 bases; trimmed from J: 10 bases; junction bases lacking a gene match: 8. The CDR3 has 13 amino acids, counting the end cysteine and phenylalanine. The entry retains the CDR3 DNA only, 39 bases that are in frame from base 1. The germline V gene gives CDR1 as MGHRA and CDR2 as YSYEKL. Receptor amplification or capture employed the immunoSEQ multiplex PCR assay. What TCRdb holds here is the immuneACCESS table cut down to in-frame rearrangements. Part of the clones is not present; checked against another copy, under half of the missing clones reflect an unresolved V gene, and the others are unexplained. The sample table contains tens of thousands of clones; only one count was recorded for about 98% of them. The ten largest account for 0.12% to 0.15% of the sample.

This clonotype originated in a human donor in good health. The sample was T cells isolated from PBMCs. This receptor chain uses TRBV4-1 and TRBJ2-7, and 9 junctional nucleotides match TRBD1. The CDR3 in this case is CASSRDRAGGQYF. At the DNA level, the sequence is TGCGCCAGCAGCCGGGACAGGGCGGGTGGCCAGTACTTC.